This T cell receptor (beta chain) was sequenced for a study of technical replicates of blood from a handful of donors. The repertoire was sequenced with immunoSEQ multiplex PCR; TCRdb's copy has only in-frame clones and lacks some. Of some 58,000 clones in the sample, less than 95% are singletons; the top ten hold 0.2% to 0.25%. The specimen was T cells isolated from PBMCs. The receptor comes from a human donor in good health.

This CDR3 reads CASSPGLVTGELFF. The CDR3 DNA sequence: TGTGCCAGCAGCCCGGGACTAGTAACCGGGGAGCTGTTTTTT. The gene calls are TRBV5-4 and TRBJ2-2, with 8 bases lining up with TRBD2. The CDR3 runs to 14 residues. With V trimmed by 4 bases and J by 5 bases, 4 bases remained unmatched. Germline assignment: CDR1 SGHNT and CDR2 YYREEE (reference sequence).